The sequence of this T cell receptor (beta chain) was determined in a study of immune cell composition in non-small cell lung cancer. Across the whole study: Lung adenocarcinoma or squamous carcinoma made up most tumours.

Profiled with immunoSEQ multiplex PCR; TCRdb holds only in-frame clones, not every one. Of thousands of clones listed, roughly 72% were seen once; the top ten hold less than 30%. Whole-study results and caveats: TIL tumour reactivity correlated with maximal tumour-associated clone frequency in adenocarcinoma. No significant correlation existed between pack-years smoked and tumour clonality.

Worth noting for this clone: What it recognizes is unknown.

V lost 2 bases and J lost 8; bases outside the gene matches: 9. Germline V gene sequence: CDR1 SGHKS, CDR2 YYEKEE (reference sequence). There are 16 residues in the CDR3. The chain is built from TRBV5-5 and TRBJ1-4; 10 nucleotides match TRBD1. Sequenced sample: lung tumor tissue. The receptor comes from a human donor with non-small cell lung cancer. Here the CDR3 DNA reads TGTGCCAGCAGCTTAATTCCGGGACAGGGGTTAGAAAAACTGTTTTTT. Translation: CASSLIPGQGLEKLFF.